This T cell receptor (beta chain) was retrieved from a study of blood T cell repertoires in COVID-19. Produced via immunoSEQ multiplex PCR; TCRdb's table is partial and in-frame only. The repertoire holds around 200,000 clones, with about 88% as singletons. The ends were cut back, 1 base at V and 7 bases at J, with 14 bases in the middle. Per germline, CDR1 MDHEN and CDR2 SYDVKM. The CDR3 contains 15 residues. The chain recombines TRBV28 with TRBJ2-1; tentative D call: TRBD2 (6 bases). Specimen: PBMCs or T cells enriched from blood (not recorded which). The TCR comes from a woman aged 25 to 39 who had been exposed to COVID-19. CDR3 in DNA: TGTGCCAGCAGTTTATCAGCGGGTGACCGTAATGAGCAGTTCTTC. Residues: CASSLSAGDRNEQFF.